These 8 T cell receptor beta chains originate from one sample sequenced in a study of T cell responses to AZD1222 COVID-19 vaccine. The repertoire was sequenced with immunoSEQ multiplex PCR; TCRdb's copy has only in-frame clones and lacks some. The sample carries under 200,000 clones, roughly nine tenths recorded once. Source: peripheral blood, taken on day 0 of AZD1222 vaccination. The receptor set was obtained from an adult in good health.

The rearrangement links TRBV28 to TRBJ1-2; D might be TRBD1 (5 bases). The CDR3 has 14 residues. Germline assignment: CDR1 MDHEN and CDR2 SYDVKM. Trimming shortened V by 7 bases and J by 2 bases, and 14 bases separated the two germline ends. This CDR3 reads CASTLAGGNYGYTF. The DNA of the CDR3 is TGTGCCAGCACCCTCGCCGGGGGGAACTATGGCTACACCTTC.

In this sample, this clone turned up once. This chain uses TRBV6-5 with TRBJ1-1; TRBD1 is a possible D gene (5 bases). In germline, CDR1 is MNHEY, CDR2 SVGAGI. The CDR3 sequence is 13 residues long. V was trimmed by 10 bases and J by 5 bases, leaving 17 bases between them. The CDR3 reads CATWPGIGTEAFF. CDR3 nucleotide sequence: TGTGCCACATGGCCAGGGATAGGGACTGAAGCTTTCTTT.

The genes are TRBV28 and TRBJ1-5; TRBD1 might be the D (5 bases). With 5 bases removed from V and 10 bases from J, the gap between germline ends came to 27 bases. The germline V gene encodes CDR1 MDHEN and CDR2 SYDVKM. This CDR3 has 17 residues. CDR3 sequence (DNA): TGTGCCAGCAGTCCCTTCAAACTCGGGACGGCGCAGGGACCCCAGCATTTT. Encoded protein: CASSPFKLGTAQGPQHF.

The chain has TRBV24-1 and TRBJ1-5, with D unclear. Per the germline V gene, CDR1 is KGHDR and CDR2 is SFDVKD. The V end was cut by 5 bases, the J end by 1 base, with 20 bases between. This CDR3 contains 18 residues. The CDR3 region has the DNA TGTGCCACCAGTGTTGCCGCTACAGCCGTCTTGAGCAATCAGCCCCAGCATTTT. Translated, it gives CATSVAATAVLSNQPQHF.

The rearrangement joins TRBV4-1 to TRBJ2-7; 9 bases line up with TRBD2. CDR3 length: 16 amino acids. Looked up from germline, CDR1 is MGHRA and CDR2 is YSYEKL. The V and J ends lost 3 bases and 3 bases, in that order; junction bases with no gene match: 9. The CDR3 sequence: CASSQSTGTSLYEQYF. The CDR3 DNA follows: TGCGCCAGCAGCCAGTCAACAGGGACTAGCCTCTACGAGCAGTACTTC.

J is TRBJ1-2 and V is TRBV28; D might be TRBD1 (5 bases). CDR1 and CDR2 from the germline V gene are MDHEN and SYDVKM. Trimming removed 2 bases from V and 0 bases from J, with 16 bases in between. The CDR3 has 17 amino acids. CDR3 bases: TGTGCCAGCAGTTTACGCCCCGTGGGGGGGGCTAACTATGGCTACACCTTC. Protein sequence: CASSLRPVGGANYGYTF.

The chain employs TRBV29-1 and TRBJ1-6; possible D gene TRBD1, 6 bases. Germline V gene lookup returns CDR1 SQVTM and CDR2 ANQGSEA. This CDR3 comprises 13 residues. V lost 4 bases to trimming and J lost 8 bases, with 12 bases between them. The DNA for the CDR3 is TGCAGCGTTGGGGGGGGCCGAGATTCACCCCTCCACTTT. Encoded protein: CSVGGGRDSPLHF.

This rearrangement joins TRBV4-3 to TRBJ2-3; no clear D. The V end lost 0 bases, the J end lost 4 bases, and 14 bases lay between the germline ends. The V gene's germline CDR1 is LGHNA and CDR2 YSLEER. CDR3 length equals 16 residues. The chain's CDR3 is CASSQDGSRDSDTQYF. The CDR3 bases are TGCGCCAGCAGCCAAGACGGATCGAGAGATTCAGATACGCAGTATTTT.